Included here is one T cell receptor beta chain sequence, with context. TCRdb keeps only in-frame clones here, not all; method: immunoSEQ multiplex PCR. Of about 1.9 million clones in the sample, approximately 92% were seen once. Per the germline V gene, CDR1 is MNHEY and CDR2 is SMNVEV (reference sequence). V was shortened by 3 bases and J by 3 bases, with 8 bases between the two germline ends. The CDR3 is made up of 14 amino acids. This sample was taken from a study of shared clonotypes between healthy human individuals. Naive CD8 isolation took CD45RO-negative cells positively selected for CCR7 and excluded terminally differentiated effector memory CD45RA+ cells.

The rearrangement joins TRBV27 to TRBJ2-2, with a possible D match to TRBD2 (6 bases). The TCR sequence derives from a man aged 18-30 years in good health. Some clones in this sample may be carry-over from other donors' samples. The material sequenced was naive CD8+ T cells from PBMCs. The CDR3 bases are TGTGCCAGCAGTTTCGGGACTTACACCGGGGAGCTGTTTTTT. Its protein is CASSFGTYTGELFF.